Listed below are T cell receptor beta chains from one sample, sequenced in a study of OX40 agonist ivuxolimab in advanced cancers. Profiling relied on immunoSEQ multiplex PCR, and the TCRdb table lists in-frame clones only, not all of them. The table has under 100,000 clones, approximately 84% seen once; the top ten hold approximately 5%. The specimen comprised CD4+ or CD8+ T cells sorted from blood, sampled in a trial of the OX40 agonist ivuxolimab. These receptors were collected from an adult with an advanced solid tumor such as melanoma, head and neck, liver or kidney cancer. The CDR3 runs from the conserved cysteine through the conserved F or W. A D gene is named only where the DNA matches it firmly. For some rows the clone size is stated as once, few or many, or as a class when expanded; others skip it.

-	TRBV6-5	TRBJ2-7	TRBD2	CASSQREGAYEQYF	TGTGCCAGCAGCCAGCGGGAGGGGGCCTACGAGCAGTACTTC
once	TRBV5-1	TRBJ1-4	-	CASSLWGNEKLFF	TGCGCCAGCAGCTTGTGGGGGAATGAAAAACTGTTTTTT
-	TRBV7-2	TRBJ2-4	-	CASSLVAELAKNIQYF	TGTGCCAGCAGCTTAGTGGCGGAACTAGCCAAAAACATTCAGTACTTC
-	TRBV6-6	TRBJ2-3	TRBD1	CASRRPGQGAADTQYF	TGTGCCAGCAGGCGTCCGGGACAGGGGGCCGCAGATACGCAGTATTTT
-	TRBV6-1	TRBJ1-2	-	CASKGSVSGYTF	TGTGCCAGCAAAGGGTCCGTCTCCGGCTACACCTTC
-	TRBV7-9	TRBJ2-7	-	CASSSRDGYEQYF	TGTGCCAGCAGCTCAAGGGACGGCTACGAGCAGTACTTC
-	TRBV29-1	TRBJ2-7	-	CSVDIKANEQYF	TGCAGCGTTGATATCAAGGCCAACGAGCAGTACTTC
-	TRBV5-6	TRBJ2-1	TRBD2	CASSLAGVGYNEQFF	TGTGCCAGCAGCCTGGCGGGAGTTGGCTACAATGAGCAGTTCTTC
-	TRBV19	TRBJ1-5	-	CASRSRDRGLNQPQHF	TGTGCCAGTAGGAGCAGGGATCGGGGTCTGAATCAGCCCCAGCATTTT
-	TRBV5-4	TRBJ1-6	TRBD1	CASSNPADRTYNSPLHF	TGTGCCAGCAGCAACCCCGCGGACAGGACCTATAATTCACCCCTCCACTTT
-	TRBV7-2	TRBJ1-2	TRBD1	CASSLAQGAGYGYTF	TGTGCCAGCAGCTTAGCACAGGGGGCGGGCTATGGCTACACCTTC
many	TRBV5-1	TRBJ1-2	TRBD1	CASSGGENYGYTF	TGCGCCAGCTCAGGGGGCGAAAACTATGGCTACACCTTC
-	TRBV15	TRBJ1-2	-	CATSRDGTDVGYGYTF	TGTGCCACCAGCAGAGATGGTACAGACGTCGGCTATGGCTACACCTTC
-	TRBV19	TRBJ2-6	-	CASSLTGAGANVLTF	TGTGCCAGTAGTCTCACAGGAGCTGGGGCCAACGTCCTGACTTTC
-	TRBV11-2	TRBJ2-6	TRBD1	CASSPGTGGSGANVLTF	TGTGCCAGCAGCCCCGGGACAGGGGGCTCTGGGGCCAACGTCCTGACTTTC
-	TRBV7-8	TRBJ1-1	TRBD1	CASSLRGSTEAFF	TGTGCCAGCAGCCTCAGGGGGAGCACTGAAGCTTTCTTT
-	TRBV19	TRBJ1-6	-	CASRVKRREPLYNSPLHF	TGTGCCAGTAGGGTAAAAAGACGGGAACCGCTCTATAATTCACCCCTCCACTTT
-	TRBV2	TRBJ1-1	TRBD1	CASNRGTGGNTEAFF	TGTGCCAGCAATAGAGGTACAGGGGGCAACACTGAAGCTTTCTTT
-	TRBV19	TRBJ2-7	-	CASSWTVSSYEQYF	TGTGCCAGTAGTTGGACGGTGAGCTCCTACGAGCAGTACTTC
-	TRBV11-2	TRBJ2-2	TRBD2	CASSPNIAGARTGELFF	TGTGCCAGCAGCCCAAATATAGCGGGGGCGCGTACCGGGGAGCTGTTTTTT
-	TRBV6-5	TRBJ2-4	TRBD1	CASSYTGGNLQYF	TGTGCCAGCAGTTATACAGGGGGCAACCTTCAGTACTTC
-	TRBV11-1	TRBJ1-3	-	CASKSSGNTIYF	TGTGCCAGCAAGAGCTCTGGAAACACCATATATTTT
-	TRBV12-5	TRBJ2-7	TRBD1	CASGLVLGQGDPGTQYEQYF	TGTGCTAGTGGTTTGGTACTAGGACAGGGGGATCCAGGGACTCAATACGAGCAGTACTTC
-	TRBV2	TRBJ1-2	-	CASSEFSTNYGYTF	TGTGCCAGCAGTGAATTTTCGACGAACTATGGCTACACCTTC
-	TRBV7-2	TRBJ2-7	-	CASSSGGVLYEQYF	TGTGCCAGCAGCTCCGGCGGGGTTCTCTACGAGCAGTACTTC
-	TRBV6-5	TRBJ2-6	-	CASRQLHSGANVLTF	TGTGCCAGCAGGCAGCTCCACTCTGGGGCCAACGTCCTGACTTTC
-	TRBV19	TRBJ2-7	TRBD1	CASSPTGTGGHEQYF	TGTGCCAGTAGTCCAACCGGGACAGGGGGCCACGAGCAGTACTTC
-	TRBV6-6	TRBJ1-5	-	CASSYSRGSNQPQHF	TGTGCCAGCAGTTACTCCCGGGGGAGCAATCAGCCCCAGCATTTT
once	TRBV7-8	TRBJ1-3	-	CASSLRDGGNTIYF	TGTGCCAGCAGCTTAAGGGACGGTGGAAACACCATATATTTT